These 10 T cell receptor beta chains were sequenced from one sample in a study of T cell responses to AZD1222 COVID-19 vaccine. Sequencing was performed with immunoSEQ multiplex PCR; in TCRdb, only in-frame clones are kept and a portion is missing. Of about 110,000 clones listed, roughly 84% were seen once; the top ten hold around 3.2%. This material consisted of peripheral blood, taken on day 0 of AZD1222 vaccination. Receptors originate from an adult in good health.

The chain recombines TRBV6-4 with TRBJ1-1; possibly TRBD1 for D (5 bases). The germline V gene has CDR1 MRHNA and CDR2 SNTAGT. This CDR3 has 15 amino acids. The germline V and J ends were trimmed by 5 bases and 2 bases, with 15 bases remaining between them. The CDR3 loop reads CASSLGVEGNTEAFF. The CDR3 DNA reads TGTGCCAGCAGTTTGGGGGTTGAGGGAAACACTGAAGCTTTCTTT.

This chain links TRBV6-4 with TRBJ2-7; D unresolved. The germline V gene has CDR1 MRHNA and CDR2 SNTAGT. CDR3 length: 13 residues. Trimming shortened V by 11 bases and J by 4 bases, and 18 bases separated the two germline ends. CDR3 amino acids: CAEPGQALYEQYF. DNA of the CDR3: TGTGCCGAACCTGGGCAGGCGTTGTACGAGCAGTACTTC.

This clone was seen just once. The genes are TRBV30 and TRBJ1-5; weak D call: TRBD1 (5 bases). The germline V gene has CDR1 GTSNPN and CDR2 SVGIG (reference sequence). Deletions cut 0 bases from V and 2 bases from J, with 8 bases between. The CDR3 runs to 14 residues. The CDR3 reads CAWSVQTGNQPQHF. The CDR3 DNA reads TGTGCCTGGAGTGTACAGACAGGCAATCAGCCCCAGCATTTT.

The rearrangement links TRBV13 to TRBJ2-5; D is ambiguous. This CDR3 has 14 amino acids. The V end was cut by 1 base, the J end by 2 bases, with 8 bases between. Germline V lookup: CDR1 PRHDT, CDR2 FYEKMQ (reference sequence). CDR3 loop: CASSLDTAQETQYF. The CDR3 DNA follows: TGTGCCAGCAGCTTAGATACGGCTCAAGAGACCCAGTACTTC.

V gene TRBV28 combines with J gene TRBJ1-2, with 8 bases identical to TRBD1. V trimming: 6 bases; J trimming: 3 bases; junction bases outside the gene matches: 3. This CDR3 is 13 amino acids long. CDR1 and CDR2 (germline): MDHEN, SYDVKM. The CDR3 coding sequence is TGTGCCAGCAGGACGGACAGGGACTATGGCTACACCTTC. As protein: CASRTDRDYGYTF.

The genes are TRBV6-5 and TRBJ2-1; 7 bases match TRBD2. The CDR3 totals 14 residues. The V segment lost 6 bases and the J segment 4 bases; nucleotides outside the gene matches: 6. The germline V gene encodes CDR1 MNHEY and CDR2 SVGAGI. The CDR3 loop is CASRGTGGYNEQFF. For the CDR3, the DNA is TGTGCCAGCAGGGGTACCGGGGGGTACAATGAGCAGTTCTTC.

The rearrangement uses TRBV28 and TRBJ1-2; D gene unclear. The germline CDR1 and CDR2 sequences are MDHEN and SYDVKM. The germline V and J ends were trimmed by 8 bases and 8 bases, with 18 bases remaining between them. This CDR3 comprises 13 residues. The CDR3 bases are TGTGCCAGCCGTGACCGCCCCATTTCGGGCTACACCTTC. This gives the protein CASRDRPISGYTF.

This chain connects TRBV18 to TRBJ2-2; D is unresolved. CDR3 length: 13 amino acids. CDR1 KGHSH and CDR2 LQKENI come from the germline V gene. V was clipped by 2 bases and J by 1 base, with 2 bases between them. CDR3 residues: CASSPGNTGELFF. CDR3 sequence (DNA): TGTGCCAGCTCACCAGGGAACACCGGGGAGCTGTTTTTT.

This clone showed up just once. This sequence joins TRBV27 and TRBJ2-1; TRBD1 is a possible D gene (6 bases). The length of the CDR3 is 12 residues. V was trimmed by 3 bases and J by 15 bases, leaving 15 bases between them. Looked up from germline, CDR1 is MNHEY and CDR2 is SMNVEV (reference sequence). CDR3 in DNA: TGTGCCAGCAGTTTTTTACAGGGTATGGCGTTCTTC. Translation gives CASSFLQGMAFF.

The chain carries TRBV19 and TRBJ1-1; 9 bases fit TRBD1. Germline lookup yields CDR1 LNHDA and CDR2 SQIVND (reference sequence). V shed 7 bases, J shed 5 bases, and the junction held 8 bases outside the gene matches. The CDR3 is made up of 14 amino acids. The CDR3 sequence: CASMLDRGGTEAFF. In DNA, the CDR3 is TGTGCCAGTATGCTAGACAGGGGGGGTACTGAAGCTTTCTTT.